This T cell receptor (beta chain) was identified in a study of PD-1 blockade in classical Hodgkin lymphoma. Broader study findings: Why the repertoires differ is still unclear, perhaps disease activity or prior therapy. Newly diagnosed patients were reported to exhibit reduced baseline TCR diversity relative to healthy donors.

The patients all showed relapse after autologous stem cell transplantation, while their brentuximab vedotin exposure varied. Germline-derived CDR1 and CDR2 are LGHNA and YSLEER. Trimming removed 3 bases at V and 11 bases at J, with 20 bases between. CDR3 length: 15 amino acids. Assay: immunoSEQ multiplex PCR; the TCRdb copy retains only in-frame clones and omits some. The sample shows 14,000 or so clones, about 80% of them seen only once. This clone came up once. Its antigen remains unknown. The rearrangement uses TRBV4-3 and TRBJ2-1; D possibly corresponds to TRBD1 (6 bases). This TCR was recovered from a human donor with classical Hodgkin lymphoma. Material: peripheral blood mononuclear cells (PBMCs), obtained at baseline. The CDR3 loop is CASSQERTAIIQQFF. The CDR3 coding sequence is TGCGCCAGCAGCCAGGAAAGGACAGCCATAATCCAGCAGTTCTTC.